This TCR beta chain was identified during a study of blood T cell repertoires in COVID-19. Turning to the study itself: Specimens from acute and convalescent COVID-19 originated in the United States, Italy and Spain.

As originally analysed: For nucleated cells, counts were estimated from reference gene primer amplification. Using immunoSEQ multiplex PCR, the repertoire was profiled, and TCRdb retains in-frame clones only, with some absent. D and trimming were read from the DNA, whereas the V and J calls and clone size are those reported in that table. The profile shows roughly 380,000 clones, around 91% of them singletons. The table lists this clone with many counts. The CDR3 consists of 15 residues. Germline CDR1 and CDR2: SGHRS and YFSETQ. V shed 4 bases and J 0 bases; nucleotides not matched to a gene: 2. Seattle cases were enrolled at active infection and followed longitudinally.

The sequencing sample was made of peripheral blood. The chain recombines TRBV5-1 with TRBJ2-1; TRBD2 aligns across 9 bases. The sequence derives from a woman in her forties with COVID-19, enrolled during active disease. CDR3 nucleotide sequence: TGCGCCAGCAGCGGACTAGCGAGCTCCTACAATGAGCAGTTCTTC. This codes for CASSGLASSYNEQFF.